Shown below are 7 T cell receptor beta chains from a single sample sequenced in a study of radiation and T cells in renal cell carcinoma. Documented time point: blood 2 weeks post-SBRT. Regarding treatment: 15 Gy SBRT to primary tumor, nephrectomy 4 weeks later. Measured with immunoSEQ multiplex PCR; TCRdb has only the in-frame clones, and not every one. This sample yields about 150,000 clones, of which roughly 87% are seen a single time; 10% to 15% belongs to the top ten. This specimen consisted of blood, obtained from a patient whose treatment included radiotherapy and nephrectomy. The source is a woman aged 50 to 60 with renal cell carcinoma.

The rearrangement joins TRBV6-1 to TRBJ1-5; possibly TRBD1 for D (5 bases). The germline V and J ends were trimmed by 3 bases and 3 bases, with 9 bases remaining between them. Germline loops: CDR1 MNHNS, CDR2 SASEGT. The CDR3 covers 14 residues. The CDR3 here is CASSEQGSNQPQHF. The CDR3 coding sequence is TGTGCCAGCAGTGAGCAGGGTTCCAATCAGCCCCAGCATTTT.

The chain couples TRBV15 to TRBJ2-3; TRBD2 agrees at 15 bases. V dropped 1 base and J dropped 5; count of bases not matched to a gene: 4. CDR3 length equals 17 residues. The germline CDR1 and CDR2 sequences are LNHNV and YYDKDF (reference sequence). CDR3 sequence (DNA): TGTGCCACCAGCAGAGGGACTAGCGGGGGGGCAGGAGATACGCAGTATTTT. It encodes CATSRGTSGGAGDTQYF.

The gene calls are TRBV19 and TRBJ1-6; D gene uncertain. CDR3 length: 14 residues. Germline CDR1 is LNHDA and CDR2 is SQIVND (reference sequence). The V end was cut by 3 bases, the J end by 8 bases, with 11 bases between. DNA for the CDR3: TGTGCCAGTAGTATCGGGCTCCGGGATTCACCCCTCCACTTT. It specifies CASSIGLRDSPLHF.

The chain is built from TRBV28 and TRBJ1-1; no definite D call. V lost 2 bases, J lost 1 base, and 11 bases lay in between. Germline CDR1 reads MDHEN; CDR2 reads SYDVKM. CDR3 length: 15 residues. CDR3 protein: CASSLLRRENTEAFF. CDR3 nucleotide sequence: TGTGCCAGCAGTTTACTCCGGCGAGAGAACACTGAAGCTTTCTTT.

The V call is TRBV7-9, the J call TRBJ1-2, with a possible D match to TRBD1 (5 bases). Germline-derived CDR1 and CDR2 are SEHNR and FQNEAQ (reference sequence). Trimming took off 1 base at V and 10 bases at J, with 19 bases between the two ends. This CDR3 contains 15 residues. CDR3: CASSLEGLGTANYTF. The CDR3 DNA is TGTGCCAGCAGCTTAGAAGGTTTGGGGACGGCGAACTACACCTTC.

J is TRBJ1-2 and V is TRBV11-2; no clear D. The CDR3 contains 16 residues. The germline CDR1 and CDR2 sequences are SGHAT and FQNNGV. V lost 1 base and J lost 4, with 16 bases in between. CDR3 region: CASSLGYSPRSYGYTF. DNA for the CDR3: TGTGCCAGCAGCTTAGGTTACAGCCCGCGCTCCTATGGCTACACCTTC.

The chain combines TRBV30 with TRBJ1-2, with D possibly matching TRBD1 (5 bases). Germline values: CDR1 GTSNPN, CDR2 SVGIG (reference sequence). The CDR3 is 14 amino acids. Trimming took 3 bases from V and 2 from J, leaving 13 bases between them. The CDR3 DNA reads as TGTGCCTGGAGCGTGGGGCAACCCAACTATGGCTACACCTTC. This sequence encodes CAWSVGQPNYGYTF.